This TCR beta chain was obtained from a study of molecular identifiers for immune sequencing clone quantification (dated by TCRdb to 2017 to 2018). About the full investigation: For a replicate experiment, RNA from roughly 20,000 or 100,000 naive CD8 T cells was divided into five aliquots, and four of the five aliquots were sequenced. This methods study used CD8 T cells to benchmark TCR RNA copy counting and molecular-identifier clustering-based TCR repertoire sequencing (MIDCIRS).

Reading the germline V gene (reference sequence) gives CDR1 LGHDT and CDR2 YNNKEL. The CDR3 holds 14 amino acids from the cysteine to the phenylalanine. The DNA shown is the 42-base CDR3, in frame from base 1. V loses 0 bases, J loses 0 bases, and the germline ends lie 6 bases apart. This clonotype was counted ten times or more. Its binding antigen is unknown. The sample holds no much larger clone one base away, and base qualities are not on file. What the authors observed across the whole study: Identical TCR molecules sharing a barcode could cause highly expanded clone sizes to be underestimated. Naive libraries contained spiked-in Jurkat TCR RNA (roughly 10 copies' worth), which is not part of the donor repertoire. In CMV-specific effector cells, clones with more than 20 RNA copies accounted for over 99% of molecules, whereas in naive cells such clones accounted for under 1%. When barcode sub-clustering was not used, chimeric consensus sequences inflated TCR diversity, with chimeras reaching as high as 47%. About 3 recovered TCR RNA copies per cell were obtained by modeling, versus approximately 10 by digital PCR, implying a capture efficiency of about 30%. Even against a background of some 1 million naive CD8 T cells, spiked-in Jurkat TCR RNA amounting to a single cell's worth was reported to be detectable.

Libraries of naive CD8 T cells were generated from around 20,000 to 1,000,000 sorted cells, with 10%, 30% or 50% of the purified RNA used. Naive CD8 T cells, defined as CD8+CD4-CCR7+CD45RA+, were FACS-sorted into RLT Plus buffer on a BD FACSAria II. Approximately eleven TCR copies' worth of Jurkat RNA were spiked into roughly 17,000-1,100,000 naive CD8 T cell samples to test detection sensitivity. CD8 T cells were enriched with RosetteSep CD8+ T Cell Enrichment Cocktail and Ficoll-Paque, followed by ACK red cell lysis. The method behind the library was PCR. The instrument given in TCRdb is Illumina HiSeq 4000. Bulk TCR libraries were generated as previously described, with the TCR primers listed in Table S5 used. The Qiagen AllPrep DNA/RNA kit was used to purify total RNA. Reads from multiple sequencing runs of the same library were pooled before analysis. As for how the authors treated the data: Only reads with exact TCR constant sequence were kept, trimmed to 150 nt, and grouped by their 12-nt molecular barcodes. Reads within each barcode group were sub-clustered using a 15% Levenshtein threshold, and quality-weighted consensus sequences were constructed for each RNA molecule. Non-functional sequences were filtered out, along with any lower-count sequence sitting one edit away from another sequence. Barcode sub-clusters with fewer than 20% of the maximum read count were removed, based on fitting two negative binomial distributions. The raw public data were reprocessed by TCRdb itself: fastp quality trimming at Q25, MiXCR clonotype calling, in-frame beta chains only. Rows with a matching CDR3 protein are joined into one entry that keeps the most common DNA and genes. The V and J calls reflect TCRdb's pipeline rather than the authors' work. Within this sample are some 65,000 distinct CDR3 sequences, with about 18% of them counted one time only. The ten largest clones add up to roughly 1.4% of the sample.

This chain joins TRBV3-1 to TRBJ2-7; TRBD2 could be the D gene, as 5 bases match. The sequence was obtained from a human donor in good health. Some libraries in this study had Jurkat cell RNA spiked in. What was sequenced was naive CD8+ T cells from blood, with Jurkat cell RNA spiked in. Interpreted using the paper, the cell subset or site label stands for: FACS-sorted CD8+CD4-CCR7+CD45RA+ naive T cells. The sequenced DNA is TGTGCCAGCAGCCAAGACGGACTCTCCTACGAGCAGTACTTC. Its translation is CASSQDGLSYEQYF.